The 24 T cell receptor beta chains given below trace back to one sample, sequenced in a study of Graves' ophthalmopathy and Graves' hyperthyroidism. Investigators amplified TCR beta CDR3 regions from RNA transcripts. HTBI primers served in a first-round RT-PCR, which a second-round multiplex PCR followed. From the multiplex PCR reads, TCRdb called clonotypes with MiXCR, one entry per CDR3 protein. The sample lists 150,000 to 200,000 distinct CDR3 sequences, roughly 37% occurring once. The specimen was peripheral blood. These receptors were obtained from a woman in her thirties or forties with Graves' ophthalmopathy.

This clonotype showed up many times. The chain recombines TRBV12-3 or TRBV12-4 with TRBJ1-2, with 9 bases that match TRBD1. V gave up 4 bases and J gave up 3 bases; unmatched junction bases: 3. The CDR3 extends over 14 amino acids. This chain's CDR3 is CASSYGTGYYGYTF. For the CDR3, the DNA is TGTGCCAGCAGTTACGGGACAGGGTACTATGGCTACACCTTC.

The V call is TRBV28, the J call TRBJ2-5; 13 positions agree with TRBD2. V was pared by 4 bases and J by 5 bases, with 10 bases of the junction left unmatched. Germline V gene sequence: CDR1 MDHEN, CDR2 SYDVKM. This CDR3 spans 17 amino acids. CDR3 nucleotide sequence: TGTGCCAGCAGTTCTCCCGGACTAGCGGGAGTTCGGGAGACCCAGTACTTC. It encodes CASSSPGLAGVRETQYF.

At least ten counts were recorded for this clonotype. The CDR3 nucleotides read TGTGCCAGCAGACCCCTCATGGGCGACCCTGGAAACACCATATATTTT. Encoded protein: CASRPLMGDPGNTIYF. V gene TRBV27 combines with J gene TRBJ1-3; no clear D gene. CDR1 and CDR2 (germline): MNHEY, SMNVEV (reference sequence). The V gene lost 6 bases and the J gene lost 2 bases, with 17 bases spanning the gap. This CDR3 has 16 amino acids.

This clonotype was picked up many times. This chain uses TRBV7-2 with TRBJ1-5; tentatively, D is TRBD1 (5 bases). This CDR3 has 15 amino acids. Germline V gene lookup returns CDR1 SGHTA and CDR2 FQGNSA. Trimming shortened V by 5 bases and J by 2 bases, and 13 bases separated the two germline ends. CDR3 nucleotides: TGTGCCAGCAGCCTGGGACGAGGGGGCAATCAGCCCCAGCATTTT. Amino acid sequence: CASSLGRGGNQPQHF.

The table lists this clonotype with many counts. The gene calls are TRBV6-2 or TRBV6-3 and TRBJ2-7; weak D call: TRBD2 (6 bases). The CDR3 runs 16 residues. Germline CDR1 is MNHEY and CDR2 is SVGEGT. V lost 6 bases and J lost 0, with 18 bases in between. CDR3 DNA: TGTGCCAGCAGAGACCTAGGGCGGGATGACTCCTACGAGCAGTACTTC. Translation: CASRDLGRDDSYEQYF.

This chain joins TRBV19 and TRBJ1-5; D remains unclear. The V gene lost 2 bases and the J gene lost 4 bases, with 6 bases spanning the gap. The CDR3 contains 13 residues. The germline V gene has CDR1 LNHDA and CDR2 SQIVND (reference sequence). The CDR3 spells CASSIQVNQPQHF. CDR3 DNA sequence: TGTGCCAGTAGTATACAGGTGAATCAGCCCCAGCATTTT.

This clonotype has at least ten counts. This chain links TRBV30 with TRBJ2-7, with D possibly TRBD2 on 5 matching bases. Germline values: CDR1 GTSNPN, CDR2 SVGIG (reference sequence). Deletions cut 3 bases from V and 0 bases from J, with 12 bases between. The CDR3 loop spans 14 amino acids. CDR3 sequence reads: CAWRREGGSYEQYF. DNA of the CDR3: TGTGCCTGGAGGAGGGAAGGTGGCTCCTACGAGCAGTACTTC.

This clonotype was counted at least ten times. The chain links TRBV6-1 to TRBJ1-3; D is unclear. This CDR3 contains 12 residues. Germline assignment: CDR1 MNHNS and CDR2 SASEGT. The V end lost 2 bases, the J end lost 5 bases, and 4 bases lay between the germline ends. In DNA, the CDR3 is TGTGCCAGCAGTGAATTCAGAAACACCATATATTTT. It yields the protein CASSEFRNTIYF.

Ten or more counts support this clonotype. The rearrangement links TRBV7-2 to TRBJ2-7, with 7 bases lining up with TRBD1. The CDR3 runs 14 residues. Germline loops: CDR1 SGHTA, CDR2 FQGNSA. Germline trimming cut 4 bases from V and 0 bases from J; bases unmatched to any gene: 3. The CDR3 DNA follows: TGTGCCAGCAGCTCACAGGGGAGCTCCTACGAGCAGTACTTC. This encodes CASSSQGSSYEQYF.

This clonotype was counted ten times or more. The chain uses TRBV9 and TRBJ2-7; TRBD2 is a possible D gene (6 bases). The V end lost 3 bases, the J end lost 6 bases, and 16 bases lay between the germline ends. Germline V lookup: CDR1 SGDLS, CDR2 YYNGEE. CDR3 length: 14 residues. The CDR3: CASSAPPEGGEQYF. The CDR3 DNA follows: TGTGCCAGCAGCGCGCCGCCGGAGGGTGGCGAGCAGTACTTC.

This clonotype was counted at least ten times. The chain's CDR3 is CAISPSGGNTGELFF. Written as DNA, the CDR3 is TGTGCCATCAGCCCCTCGGGAGGCAACACCGGGGAGCTGTTTTTT. The gene calls are TRBV10-3 and TRBJ2-2; 7 bases are a match to TRBD2. Losses at the gene ends were 6 bases for V and 2 bases for J; bases not matched to a gene: 6. The germline V gene encodes CDR1 ENHRY and CDR2 SYGVKD. The CDR3 length is 15 residues.

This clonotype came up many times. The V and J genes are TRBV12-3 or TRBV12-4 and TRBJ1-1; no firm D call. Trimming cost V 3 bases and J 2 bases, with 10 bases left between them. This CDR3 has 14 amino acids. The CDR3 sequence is CASSFHDGNTEAFF. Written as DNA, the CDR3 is TGTGCCAGCAGTTTCCACGACGGAAACACTGAAGCTTTCTTT.

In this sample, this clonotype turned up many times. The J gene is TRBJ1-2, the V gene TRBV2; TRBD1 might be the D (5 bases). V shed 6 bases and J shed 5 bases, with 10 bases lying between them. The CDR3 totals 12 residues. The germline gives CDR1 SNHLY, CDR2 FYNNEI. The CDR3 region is CASRVGQYGYTF. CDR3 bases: TGTGCCAGCAGGGTTGGACAATATGGCTACACCTTC.

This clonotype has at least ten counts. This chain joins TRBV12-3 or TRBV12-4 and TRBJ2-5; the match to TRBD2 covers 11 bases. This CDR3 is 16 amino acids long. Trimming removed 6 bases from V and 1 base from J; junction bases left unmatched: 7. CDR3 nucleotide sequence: TGTGCCAGCAGGCCCGGACTAGCGGGTATCCAAGAGACCCAGTACTTC. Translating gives CASRPGLAGIQETQYF.

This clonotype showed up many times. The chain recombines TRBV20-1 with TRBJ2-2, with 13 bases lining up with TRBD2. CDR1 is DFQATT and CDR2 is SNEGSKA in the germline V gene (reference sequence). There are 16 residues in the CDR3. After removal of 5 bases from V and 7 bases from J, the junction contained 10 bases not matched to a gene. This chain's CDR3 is CSAYPTSGGPRGELFF. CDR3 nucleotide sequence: TGCAGTGCTTATCCGACTAGCGGGGGGCCCCGCGGGGAGCTGTTTTTT.

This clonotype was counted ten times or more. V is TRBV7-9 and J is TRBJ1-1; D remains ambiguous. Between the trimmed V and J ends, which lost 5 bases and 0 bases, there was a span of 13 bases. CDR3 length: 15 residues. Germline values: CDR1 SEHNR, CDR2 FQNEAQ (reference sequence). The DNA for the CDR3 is TGTGCCAGCAGCCCCCTACGGGAGGTGAACACTGAAGCTTTCTTT. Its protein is CASSPLREVNTEAFF. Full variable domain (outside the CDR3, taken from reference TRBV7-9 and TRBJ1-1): DTGVSQNPRHKITKRGQNVTFRCDPISEHNRLYWYRQTLGQGPEFLTYFQNEAQLEKSRLLSDRFSAERPKGSFSTLEIQRTEQGDSAMYLCASSPLREVNTEAFFGQGTRLTVV.

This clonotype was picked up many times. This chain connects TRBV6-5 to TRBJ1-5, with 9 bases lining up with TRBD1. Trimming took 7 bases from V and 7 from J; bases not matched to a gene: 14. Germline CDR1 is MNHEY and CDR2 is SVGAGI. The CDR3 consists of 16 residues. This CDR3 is CASNKSSWGQGQPQHF. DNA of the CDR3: TGTGCCAGCAATAAATCCAGTTGGGGACAGGGACAGCCCCAGCATTTT.

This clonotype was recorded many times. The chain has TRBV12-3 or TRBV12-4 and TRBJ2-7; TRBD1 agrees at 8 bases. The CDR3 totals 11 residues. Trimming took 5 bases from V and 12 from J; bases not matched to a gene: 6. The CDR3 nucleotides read TGTGCCAGCAGTCTACGACAGGGGATGTACTTC. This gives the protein CASSLRQGMYF.

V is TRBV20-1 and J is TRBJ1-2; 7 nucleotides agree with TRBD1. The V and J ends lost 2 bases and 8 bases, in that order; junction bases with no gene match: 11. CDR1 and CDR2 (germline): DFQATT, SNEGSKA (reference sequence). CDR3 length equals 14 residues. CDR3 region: CSARIPTGEGGYTF. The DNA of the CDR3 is TGCAGTGCTAGAATCCCCACAGGGGAGGGAGGCTACACCTTC.

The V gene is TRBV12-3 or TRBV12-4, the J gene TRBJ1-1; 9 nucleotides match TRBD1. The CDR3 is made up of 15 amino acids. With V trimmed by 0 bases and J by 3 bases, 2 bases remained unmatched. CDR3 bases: TGTGCCAGCAGTTTAGCGGGGGACAGGGACACTGAAGCTTTCTTT. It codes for CASSLAGDRDTEAFF.

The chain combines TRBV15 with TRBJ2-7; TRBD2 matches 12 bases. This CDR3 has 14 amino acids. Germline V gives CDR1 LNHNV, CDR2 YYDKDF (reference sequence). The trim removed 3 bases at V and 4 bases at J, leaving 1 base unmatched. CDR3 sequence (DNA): TGTGCCACCAGCAGCGGACTAGCGGGGTACGAGCAGTACTTC. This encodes CATSSGLAGYEQYF.

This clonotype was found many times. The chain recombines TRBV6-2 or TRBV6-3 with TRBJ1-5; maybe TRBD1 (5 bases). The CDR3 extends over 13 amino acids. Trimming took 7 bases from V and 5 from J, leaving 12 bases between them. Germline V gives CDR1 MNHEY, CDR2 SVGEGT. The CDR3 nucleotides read TGTGCCAGCACAAACCAGGGTTATCAGCCCCAGCATTTT. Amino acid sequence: CASTNQGYQPQHF.

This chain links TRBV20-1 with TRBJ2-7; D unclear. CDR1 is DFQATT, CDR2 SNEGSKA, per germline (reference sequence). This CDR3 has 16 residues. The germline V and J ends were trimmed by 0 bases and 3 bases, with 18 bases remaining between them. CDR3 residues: CSARDGTGPLNYEQYF. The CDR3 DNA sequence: TGCAGTGCTAGAGATGGTACCGGGCCCTTGAACTACGAGCAGTACTTC.

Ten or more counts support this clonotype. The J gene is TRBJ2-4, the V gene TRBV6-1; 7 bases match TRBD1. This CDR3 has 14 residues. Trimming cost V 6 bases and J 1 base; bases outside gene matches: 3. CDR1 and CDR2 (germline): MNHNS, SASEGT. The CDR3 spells CASRQGLAKNIQYF. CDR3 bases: TGTGCCAGCAGACAGGGGTTGGCCAAAAACATTCAGTACTTC.